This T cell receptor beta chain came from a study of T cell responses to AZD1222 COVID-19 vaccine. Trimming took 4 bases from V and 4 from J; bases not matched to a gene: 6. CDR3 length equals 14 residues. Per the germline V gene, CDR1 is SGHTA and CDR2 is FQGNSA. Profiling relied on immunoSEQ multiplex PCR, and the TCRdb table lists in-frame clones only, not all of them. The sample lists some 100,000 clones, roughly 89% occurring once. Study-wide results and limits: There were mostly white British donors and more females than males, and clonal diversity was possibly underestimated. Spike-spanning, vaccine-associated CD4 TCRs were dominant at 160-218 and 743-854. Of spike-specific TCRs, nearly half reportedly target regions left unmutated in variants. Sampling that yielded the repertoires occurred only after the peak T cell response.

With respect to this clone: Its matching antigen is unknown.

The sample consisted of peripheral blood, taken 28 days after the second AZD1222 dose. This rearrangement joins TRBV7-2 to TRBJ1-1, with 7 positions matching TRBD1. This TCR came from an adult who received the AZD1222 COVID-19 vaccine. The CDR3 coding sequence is TGTGCCAGCAGCTCACAGGGGTATGGCACTGAAGCTTTCTTT. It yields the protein CASSSQGYGTEAFF.